The 22 T cell receptor beta chains below all came from one sample that was sequenced in a study of identical twins. TCRdb ran MiXCR on the 5' RACE reads and lists one entry per CDR3 protein. The sample lists 200,000 to 250,000 distinct CDR3 sequences, approximately 7% occurring once. These records were also assigned to another study, of yellow fever vaccine responses in identical twins.

The sequencing input was memory (CD45RO+) T cells sorted from blood. The receptors were gathered from a woman between 18 and 30 years old in good health.

The chain has TRBV6-1 and TRBJ1-2; D remains unclear. The CDR3 has 12 residues. CDR1 MNHNS and CDR2 SASEGT come from the germline V gene. Trimming pared 6 bases from V and 8 bases from J, leaving 13 bases between. The chain's CDR3 is CASSESRFGYTF. In DNA, the CDR3 is TGTGCCAGCAGCGAGTCCCGGTTCGGCTACACCTTC.

This chain connects TRBV6-1 to TRBJ1-5, with 9 bases identical to TRBD1. Per germline, CDR1 MNHNS and CDR2 SASEGT. The CDR3 is 16 amino acids. V lost 4 bases, J lost 1 base, and 5 bases stayed unmatched. Here the CDR3 reads CASSVNRGLSNQPQHF. CDR3 DNA sequence: TGTGCCAGCAGTGTCAACAGGGGGCTGAGCAATCAGCCCCAGCATTTT.

This clonotype was counted ten times or more. The chain joins TRBV20-1 to TRBJ2-3, with D uncertain. Germline assignment: CDR1 DFQATT and CDR2 SNEGSKA (reference sequence). The CDR3 contains 14 residues. V was cut by 6 bases and J by 2 bases, with 15 bases left in between. The CDR3 bases are TGCAGTGCCCCCATGGGCGGAAACACAGATACGCAGTATTTT. This translates into CSAPMGGNTDTQYF.

In its sample, this clonotype was seen a few times. This chain uses TRBV12-3 or TRBV12-4 with TRBJ2-5, with D tentatively TRBD2 (5 bases). With 2 bases removed from V and 3 bases from J, the gap between germline ends came to 13 bases. This CDR3 has 15 amino acids. The CDR3 reads CASSLSGETKETQYF. The DNA for the CDR3 is TGTGCCAGCAGTTTAAGTGGAGAGACTAAAGAGACCCAGTACTTC.

This clonotype was seen at least ten times. This rearrangement joins TRBV5-1 to TRBJ1-1; 7 bases align to TRBD1. Germline CDR1 is SGHRS and CDR2 is YFSETQ. The CDR3 sequence is 15 residues long. With 4 bases clipped from V and 1 base from J, the junction kept 7 bases outside the gene matches. DNA for the CDR3: TGCGCCAGCAGCGGATCAGGGGGAGCGAACACTGAAGCTTTCTTT. It translates to CASSGSGGANTEAFF. The complete variable domain, with remaining parts taken from reference TRBV5-1 and TRBJ1-1, reads KAGVTQTPRYLIKTRGQQVTLSCSPISGHRSVSWYQQTPGQGLQFLFEYFSETQRNKGNFPGRFSGRQFSNSRSEMNVSTLELGDSALYLCASSGSGGANTEAFFGQGTRLTVV.

V is TRBV5-1 and J is TRBJ2-3; D is tentatively TRBD1 or TRBD2 (5 bases each). Germline V gene sequence: CDR1 SGHRS, CDR2 YFSETQ. The CDR3 is 15 residues long. Trimming left V 6 bases short and J 4 bases short, with 18 bases between. In DNA, the CDR3 is TGCGCCAGCAAGGATGAGGGGCCGAGTGCAGATACGCAGTATTTT. This encodes CASKDEGPSADTQYF.

This clonotype was counted ten times or more. This rearrangement joins TRBV3-1 to TRBJ1-1; D call uncertain. The CDR3 runs to 12 residues. V gave up 3 bases and J gave up 7 bases, with 9 bases separating them. From germline, CDR1 is LGHDT and CDR2 YNNKEL (reference sequence). CDR3 coding DNA: TGTGCCAGCAGCCAGAACGGGATTGAAGCTTTCTTT. Protein: CASSQNGIEAFF.

The CDR3 reads CASSEVSGRRQYF. CDR3 nucleotides: TGTGCCAGCAGTGAGGTTAGCGGGAGAAGGCAGTACTTC. J is TRBJ2-7 and V is TRBV6-4, with 9 bases identical to TRBD2. V lost 3 bases and J lost 9; bases outside the gene matches: 6. This CDR3 spans 13 amino acids. Germline CDR1 is MRHNA and CDR2 is SNTAGT.

This clonotype was counted a few times. V usage is TRBV7-2 and J usage is TRBJ2-6, with a weak D call TRBD1 (5 bases). CDR1 and CDR2 from the germline V gene are SGHTA and FQGNSA. Trimming removed 8 bases at V and 2 bases at J, with 16 bases between. The CDR3 loop spans 16 amino acids. The CDR3 loop reads CASQTDSYTGANVLTF. The CDR3 DNA follows: TGTGCCAGCCAAACCGACAGTTACACTGGGGCCAACGTCCTGACTTTC.

This clonotype was seen a handful of times. This sequence joins TRBV7-8 and TRBJ1-4, with D possibly being TRBD1 (5 bases). This CDR3 has 15 amino acids. V was pared by 1 base and J by 3 bases, with 9 bases between. Germline V gene data show CDR1 as SGHVS and CDR2 as FQNEAQ. CDR3 amino acids: CASSLEGWANEKLFF. Here the CDR3 DNA reads TGTGCCAGCAGCTTAGAGGGGTGGGCTAATGAAAAACTGTTTTTT.

CDR3 coding DNA: TGCAGTGCCCCAGGGGGCGGGTTGGGTGGCTACACCTTC. Its translation: CSAPGGGLGGYTF. The gene calls are TRBV20-1 and TRBJ1-2; 8 nucleotides agree with TRBD1. After removal of 6 bases from V and 7 bases from J, the junction contained 10 bases not matched to a gene. The CDR3 length is 13 residues. In germline, CDR1 is DFQATT, CDR2 SNEGSKA (reference sequence).

This clonotype was detected a few times. The V call is TRBV5-1, the J call TRBJ2-5; 9 nucleotides agree with TRBD1. The V gene's germline CDR1 is SGHRS and CDR2 YFSETQ. The CDR3 totals 16 residues. V gave up 4 bases and J gave up 5 bases; unmatched junction bases: 12. CDR3 sequence reads: CASSTSTGTGYETQYF. CDR3 sequence (DNA): TGCGCCAGCAGCACCTCCACCGGGACAGGGTACGAGACCCAGTACTTC.

In this sample, this clonotype turned up a few times. V is TRBV7-9 and J is TRBJ1-5; the match to TRBD1 covers 8 bases. This CDR3 is 14 amino acids long. The junction had 5 bases not matched to a gene; V was cut back by 5 bases and J by 5 bases. CDR1 SEHNR and CDR2 FQNEAQ come from the germline V gene (reference sequence). As DNA, the CDR3 is TGTGCCAGCAGCAGGACAGGGAACGATCAGCCCCAGCATTTT. This translates into CASSRTGNDQPQHF. Looking up the rest from reference TRBV7-9 and TRBJ1-5 gives the full variable domain: DTGVSQNPRHKITKRGQNVTFRCDPISEHNRLYWYRQTLGQGPEFLTYFQNEAQLEKSRLLSDRFSAERPKGSFSTLEIQRTEQGDSAMYLCASSRTGNDQPQHFGDGTRLSIL.

This clonotype was seen more than once but under ten times. This chain uses TRBV20-1 with TRBJ2-1; 7 nucleotides match TRBD2. Germline V gene data show CDR1 as DFQATT and CDR2 as SNEGSKA (reference sequence). J lost 6 bases, V lost 3 bases, and 8 bases had no gene match. CDR3 length: 14 residues. CDR3 protein: CSASKTSYGNEQFF. CDR3 nucleotides: TGCAGTGCTAGTAAGACTAGCTACGGCAATGAGCAGTTCTTC.

The rearrangement uses TRBV5-5 and TRBJ2-5; 11 bases are shared with TRBD2. Germline assignment: CDR1 SGHKS and CDR2 YYEKEE (reference sequence). The CDR3 consists of 16 residues. Losses at the gene ends were 2 bases for V and 5 bases for J; bases not matched to a gene: 8. CDR3 DNA: TGTGCCAGCAGCTTTGGTGGACTAGCGGGTAGGGAGACCCAGTACTTC. The encoded protein is CASSFGGLAGRETQYF.

This clonotype was found many times. In DNA, the CDR3 is TGTGCCAGCAGTTACGGGTTAACAGGGGTATCACCCCTCCACTTT. Amino acids: CASSYGLTGVSPLHF. The chain has TRBV6-5 and TRBJ1-6; 7 positions match TRBD1. With V trimmed by 2 bases and J by 10 bases, 8 bases remained unmatched. The V gene's germline CDR1 is MNHEY and CDR2 SVGAGI. This CDR3 has 15 amino acids.

The chain has TRBV9 and TRBJ1-5; 8 bases match TRBD1. V shed 2 bases and J 0 bases; nucleotides not matched to a gene: 1. This CDR3 contains 15 residues. Germline lookup yields CDR1 SGDLS and CDR2 YYNGEE. The CDR3 is CASSVTGDSNQPQHF. DNA of the CDR3: TGTGCCAGCAGCGTGACAGGGGATAGCAATCAGCCCCAGCATTTT.

A few counts support this clonotype. The CDR3 coding sequence is TGCAGTACCCGTCCACCGGGACTAGTAGGGGAGACCCAGTACTTC. Translated, it gives CSTRPPGLVGETQYF. This chain uses TRBV20-1 with TRBJ2-5, with TRBD2 matching 8 bases. The CDR3 sequence is 15 residues long. V trimming: 8 bases; J trimming: 5 bases; junction bases outside the gene matches: 16. Germline loops: CDR1 DFQATT, CDR2 SNEGSKA (reference sequence).

The chain is built from TRBV28 and TRBJ1-2, with unresolved D. V lost 3 bases, J lost 5 bases, and 10 bases lay in between. CDR3 length: 13 amino acids. CDR1 and CDR2 from the germline V gene are MDHEN and SYDVKM. CDR3 sequence (DNA): TGTGCCAGCAGTTTTCCAGGAGGATATGGCTACACCTTC. It yields the protein CASSFPGGYGYTF.

The table lists this clonotype with a few counts. A much larger clone differs by one base, so this may be a read error. The chain is built from TRBV28 and TRBJ2-7, with D uncertain. The CDR3 runs to 13 residues. Trimming shortened V by 3 bases and J by 3 bases, and 9 bases separated the two germline ends. Germline loops: CDR1 MDHEN, CDR2 SYDVKM. The CDR3 region has the DNA TGTGCCAGCAGTTTTGGGCAGAGCTACGAGCAGTACTTC. It encodes CASSFGQSYEQYF. Full variable domain (rest looked up from reference TRBV28 and TRBJ2-7): DVKVTQSSRYLVKRTGEKVFLECVQDMDHENMFWYRQDPGLGLRLIYFSYDVKMKEKGDIPEGYSVSREKKERFSLILESASTNQTSMYLCASSFGQSYEQYFGPGTRLTVT.

The sample holds a few counts of this clonotype. J is TRBJ2-2 and V is TRBV10-1; possible D gene TRBD2, 6 bases. This CDR3 has 15 amino acids. Between the trimmed V and J ends, which lost 7 bases and 6 bases, there was a span of 18 bases. Germline V gene sequence: CDR1 WNHNN, CDR2 SYGVQD (reference sequence). The CDR3 sequence: CASTPGAGSSGELFF. The CDR3 DNA reads TGCGCCAGCACCCCCGGCGCGGGGTCTTCCGGGGAGCTGTTTTTT.

In its sample, this clonotype was seen a few times. The chain employs TRBV24-1 and TRBJ1-5; D gene uncertain. The germline V gene has CDR1 KGHDR and CDR2 SFDVKD. With 4 bases removed from V and 3 bases from J, the gap between germline ends came to 12 bases. This CDR3 region has 15 residues. For the CDR3, the DNA is TGTGCCACCAGTGAAACGTCGGGGAACAATCAGCCCCAGCATTTT. Translated, it gives CATSETSGNNQPQHF.